This is a list of T cell receptor beta chains from one sample in a study of T cell repertoires in cytomegalovirus infection. The antigens these receptors bind are not known. Using its own MiXCR run on the reads, TCRdb lists one record per CDR3 protein. The sample has about 830,000 distinct CDR3 sequences; about 31% are singletons. Sequencing used cultured CD8+ T cells from PBMCs, obtained from culture after CMV antigen stimulation. These TCRs come from a human donor in good health (CMV status not recorded). Some clones in this sample may be carry-over from other donors' samples. The CDR3 runs from the conserved cysteine through the conserved F or W. The order of the fields is V gene, clone size, D gene, J gene, CDR3 DNA, CDR3 protein. D genes are given only for firm matches. Size tells how often a clone was seen (once, few, many) or the class of an expanded clone, and some rows leave it out.

V gene: TRBV27; clone size: many; D gene: TRBD1; J gene: TRBJ1-1; CDR3 DNA: TGTGCCAGCAGTTTGGGACAGGGGACCACTGAAGCTTTCTTT; CDR3 protein: CASSLGQGTTEAFF
V gene: TRBV2; clone size: NA; D gene: NA; J gene: TRBJ2-1; CDR3 DNA: TGTGCCACCCCCTGGCCCATGGGGGACAATGAGCAGTTCTTC; CDR3 protein: CATPWPMGDNEQFF
V gene: TRBV7-6; clone size: many; D gene: TRBD1; J gene: TRBJ2-5; CDR3 DNA: TGTGCCAGCAGCTCCAGACAGGGATTGGAGACCCAGTACTTC; CDR3 protein: CASSSRQGLETQYF
V gene: TRBV12-3/TRBV12-4; clone size: few; D gene: TRBD1; J gene: TRBJ2-7; CDR3 DNA: TGTGCCAGCAGTTTAGGGGACAGGGGCCACGAGCAGTACTTC; CDR3 protein: CASSLGDRGHEQYF
V gene: TRBV2; clone size: NA; D gene: TRBD1; J gene: TRBJ1-5; CDR3 DNA: TGTGCCAGCAGTGAGGACAGGGGGTTTTTAGGCAATCAGCCCCAGCATTTT; CDR3 protein: CASSEDRGFLGNQPQHF
V gene: TRBV7-9; clone size: few; D gene: NA; J gene: TRBJ2-4; CDR3 DNA: TGTGCCAGCAGCTTATTGGGGACGAGGGCCAAAAACATTCAGTACTTC; CDR3 protein: CASSLLGTRAKNIQYF
V gene: TRBV20-1; clone size: few; D gene: TRBD1; J gene: TRBJ2-7; CDR3 DNA: TGCAGTGGTAGGACAGGGGGAAACTACGAGCAGTACTTC; CDR3 protein: CSGRTGGNYEQYF
V gene: TRBV10-1; clone size: few; D gene: TRBD1; J gene: TRBJ2-3; CDR3 DNA: TGCGCCAGCAGTGAGGACAGGGGAAGCACAGATACGCAGTATTTT; CDR3 protein: CASSEDRGSTDTQYF
V gene: TRBV7-6; clone size: many; D gene: NA; J gene: TRBJ2-1; CDR3 DNA: TGTGCCAGCAGCTTAAGTGGACCCTACAATGAGCAGTTCTTC; CDR3 protein: CASSLSGPYNEQFF
V gene: TRBV7-6; clone size: NA; D gene: TRBD1; J gene: TRBJ2-1; CDR3 DNA: TGTGCCAGCAGCCGGACAGGGGGCGCTGGCGATGAGCAGTTCTTC; CDR3 protein: CASSRTGGAGDEQFF
V gene: TRBV9; clone size: NA; D gene: TRBD1; J gene: TRBJ1-1; CDR3 DNA: TGTGCCAGCAGCCCCCGACAGGGGCCCGACGGTGAAGCTTTCTTT; CDR3 protein: CASSPRQGPDGEAFF
V gene: TRBV27; clone size: NA; D gene: TRBD1; J gene: TRBJ1-2; CDR3 DNA: TGTGCCAGCAGTCGAGGGACAGGGGTGCTTGGCTACACCTTC; CDR3 protein: CASSRGTGVLGYTF
V gene: TRBV4-2; clone size: NA; D gene: NA; J gene: TRBJ1-1; CDR3 DNA: TGTGCCAGCAGCCAAGATACGGGGGCGGGTCGCTCTGAAGCTTTCTTT; CDR3 protein: CASSQDTGAGRSEAFF
V gene: TRBV9; clone size: few; D gene: NA; J gene: TRBJ1-1; CDR3 DNA: TGTGCCAGCAGCGCGAGGGTGATCGACACTGAAGCTTTCTTT; CDR3 protein: CASSARVIDTEAFF
V gene: TRBV6-1; clone size: few; D gene: NA; J gene: TRBJ2-5; CDR3 DNA: TGTGCCAGCAGCGTCGGTGGGGGAACCCCACAAGAGACCCAGTACTTC; CDR3 protein: CASSVGGGTPQETQYF
V gene: TRBV7-9; clone size: many; D gene: NA; J gene: TRBJ2-1; CDR3 DNA: TGTGCCAGCAGCAACGTGGGGGCCAGCCCGACGGCCGACAATGAGCAGTTCTTC; CDR3 protein: CASSNVGASPTADNEQFF
V gene: TRBV27; clone size: NA; D gene: NA; J gene: TRBJ2-1; CDR3 DNA: TGTGCCAGCAGTTCCGGGACTCCCTGGGCGCTAGACAATGAGCAGTTCTTC; CDR3 protein: CASSSGTPWALDNEQFF
V gene: TRBV27; clone size: few; D gene: NA; J gene: TRBJ1-6; CDR3 DNA: TGTGCCAGCTCAGTCGGGACTACGACGCGACCCCTCCACTTT; CDR3 protein: CASSVGTTTRPLHF
V gene: TRBV5-5; clone size: few; D gene: NA; J gene: TRBJ1-5; CDR3 DNA: TGTGCCAGCAGCTTGGAGGTCAGCAATCAGCCCCAGCATTTT; CDR3 protein: CASSLEVSNQPQHF
V gene: TRBV5-1; clone size: NA; D gene: NA; J gene: TRBJ2-2; CDR3 DNA: TGCGCCAGCAGCCCTAGACAGGAGCACACCGGGGAGCTGTTTTTT; CDR3 protein: CASSPRQEHTGELFF